The 28 T cell receptor beta chains below were found in one sample sequenced in a study of blood T cell repertoires in COVID-19. This table comes from immunoSEQ multiplex PCR, and its TCRdb copy is limited to in-frame clones, with some not included. The table has about 170,000 clones, roughly 84% seen once; the top ten hold around 6.9%. Sequences were obtained from peripheral blood. The receptors come from an elderly man with COVID-19, enrolled during active disease.

This clone was counted between two and nine times. The CDR3 reads CASRLQVLTRNTEAFF. The CDR3 region has the DNA TGTGCCAGCAGATTACAGGTCCTCACAAGAAACACTGAAGCTTTCTTT. The V and J genes are TRBV27 and TRBJ1-1, with D perhaps TRBD1 (5 bases). There are 16 residues in the CDR3. V lost 6 bases to trimming and J lost 2 bases, with 19 bases between them. Germline V gene data show CDR1 as MNHEY and CDR2 as SMNVEV (reference sequence).

This CDR3 reads CASSPGVRQGPPLHF. As DNA, the CDR3 is TGTGCCAGCAGCCCGGGCGTGAGGCAGGGGCCACCCCTCCACTTT. V is TRBV5-8 and J is TRBJ1-6, with D perhaps TRBD1 (6 bases). V lost 4 bases and J lost 11, with 19 bases in between. The CDR3 sequence is 15 residues long. Germline CDR1 and CDR2: SGHTS and YDEGEE. The full variable domain, with the rest looked up from reference TRBV5-8 and TRBJ1-6, is EAGVTQSPTHLIKTRGQQATLRCSPISGHTSVYWYQQALGLGLQFLLWYDEGEERNRGNFPPRFSGRQFPNYSSELNVNALELEDSALYLCASSPGVRQGPPLHFGNGTRLTVT.

This clone was detected only a few times. The J gene is TRBJ1-2, the V gene TRBV5-1; D is possibly TRBD1 (5 bases). The V end lost 0 bases, the J end lost 6 bases, and 15 bases lay between the germline ends. This CDR3 is built from 15 residues. Germline V gene data show CDR1 as SGHRS and CDR2 as YFSETQ. The CDR3 coding sequence is TGCGCCAGCAGCTTGGCTTCGGGGGTGGTTGATGGCTACACCTTC. As protein: CASSLASGVVDGYTF.

The CDR3 loop reads CASRLLTGGNQPQHF. The CDR3 DNA follows: TGTGCCAGCAGGCTACTTACAGGGGGCAATCAGCCCCAGCATTTT. The rearrangement uses TRBV6-6 and TRBJ1-5; TRBD1 aligns across 7 bases. This CDR3 is 15 amino acids long. Looked up from germline, CDR1 is MNHNY and CDR2 is SVGAGI (reference sequence). V shed 6 bases, J shed 2 bases, and the junction held 7 bases outside the gene matches.

This chain uses TRBV5-5 with TRBJ1-3; TRBD1 agrees at 7 bases. CDR3 length: 16 residues. Unmatched junction bases numbered 6, after V lost 0 bases and J lost 3 bases. Germline CDR1 is SGHKS and CDR2 is YYEKEE (reference sequence). CDR3: CASSLVRDSRGNTIYF. The CDR3 coding sequence is TGTGCCAGCAGCTTGGTACGGGACAGCCGTGGAAACACCATATATTTT.

The chain links TRBV18 to TRBJ1-2; no firm D call. The V end lost 5 bases, the J end lost 7 bases, and 11 bases lay between the germline ends. The germline V gene has CDR1 KGHSH and CDR2 LQKENI. The CDR3 runs 12 residues. CDR3 nucleotides: TGTGCCAGCTCAAGGGAGGCGGTTGGCTACACCTTC. Translating it yields CASSREAVGYTF.

The genes are TRBV12-5 and TRBJ2-5; D possibly corresponds to TRBD1 (5 bases). CDR3 length: 13 amino acids. V shed 2 bases and J shed 8 bases, with 12 bases lying between them. Germline CDR1 is LGHNT and CDR2 is FRNRAP. CDR3 protein: CASGLTGQGTQYF. The CDR3 DNA reads as TGTGCTAGTGGTTTGACAGGCCAAGGAACCCAGTACTTC.

V is TRBV10-3 and J is TRBJ1-1, with 7 bases identical to TRBD1. The V segment lost 6 bases and the J segment 0 bases; nucleotides outside the gene matches: 4. Germline V lookup: CDR1 ENHRY, CDR2 SYGVKD. This CDR3 region has 14 residues. CDR3 loop: CAISATGMNTEAFF. Here the CDR3 DNA reads TGTGCCATCAGCGCGACAGGGATGAACACTGAAGCTTTCTTT.

The chain carries TRBV5-4 and TRBJ2-2; 9 bases align to TRBD1. Trimming at V came to 3 bases and at J to 3 bases, leaving 6 bases not matched to a gene. The CDR3 length is 16 residues. Germline assignment: CDR1 SGHNT and CDR2 YYREEE (reference sequence). The CDR3 sequence: CASSSRDRVYTGELFF. CDR3 coding DNA: TGTGCCAGCAGCTCCCGGGACAGGGTTTACACCGGGGAGCTGTTTTTT.

This sequence joins TRBV19 and TRBJ1-2; possible D gene TRBD1, 6 bases. Trimming pared 3 bases from V and 2 bases from J, leaving 10 bases between. Germline-derived CDR1 and CDR2 are LNHDA and SQIVND (reference sequence). This CDR3 contains 14 residues. The DNA of the CDR3 is TGTGCCAGTAGTATCCTTACAGGGAACTATGGCTACACCTTC. It encodes CASSILTGNYGYTF.

The chain links TRBV10-3 to TRBJ2-7; no reliable D call. The V gene's germline CDR1 is ENHRY and CDR2 SYGVKD. V shed 2 bases and J shed 4 bases, with 6 bases lying between them. The CDR3 extends over 12 amino acids. The CDR3 region is CAISETEYEQYF. The CDR3, as DNA: TGTGCCATCAGTGAGACAGAATACGAGCAGTACTTC.

The J gene is TRBJ2-3, the V gene TRBV19; TRBD1 agrees at 10 bases. The V gene end was trimmed by 6 bases and the J gene end by 4 bases; junction bases not matched to a gene: 4. The CDR3 extends over 14 amino acids. Germline V gene sequence: CDR1 LNHDA, CDR2 SQIVND (reference sequence). The CDR3 is CASSLDRGPDTQYF. Here the CDR3 DNA reads TGTGCCAGTAGCCTCGACAGGGGGCCAGATACGCAGTATTTT.

The genes are TRBV2 and TRBJ2-2, with unresolved D. Looked up from germline, CDR1 is SNHLY and CDR2 is FYNNEI. Trimming removed 4 bases from V and 0 bases from J, with 12 bases in between. This CDR3 contains 16 residues. CDR3 nucleotides: TGTGCCAGCAGTGCCCACTTCGTCACGAACACCGGGGAGCTGTTTTTT. Encoded protein: CASSAHFVTNTGELFF. Together with reference TRBV2 and TRBJ2-2, the CDR3 gives the full variable domain: EPEVTQTPSHQVTQMGQEVILRCVPISNHLYFYWYRQILGQKVEFLVSFYNNEISEKSEIFDDQFSVERPDGSNFTLKIRSTKLEDSAMYFCASSAHFVTNTGELFFGEGSRLTVL.

The CDR3 reads CASSSGAAGGRFF. The CDR3 DNA is TGCGCCAGCAGCTCGGGAGCTGCGGGGGGAAGGTTCTTC. V gene TRBV5-1 combines with J gene TRBJ2-1; 8 nucleotides agree with TRBD2. Germline V CDR1 and CDR2: SGHRS, YFSETQ. V lost 3 bases, J lost 15 bases, and 11 bases stayed unmatched. This CDR3 has 13 amino acids.

V usage is TRBV5-1 and J usage is TRBJ1-2; 11 bases line up with TRBD1. J was trimmed by 8 bases and V by 3 bases; bases with no gene match: 9. Germline CDR1 is SGHRS and CDR2 is YFSETQ. The CDR3 loop spans 15 amino acids. This CDR3 reads CASSSGQGAAGGYTF. In DNA form, the CDR3 reads TGCGCCAGCAGCTCCGGACAGGGGGCGGCTGGGGGCTACACCTTC.

This chain uses TRBV28 with TRBJ1-1; no clear D. This CDR3 has 14 residues. Germline V lookup: CDR1 MDHEN, CDR2 SYDVKM. CDR3: CATAEVGANTEAFF. DNA of the CDR3: TGTGCTACAGCGGAGGTTGGAGCGAACACTGAAGCTTTCTTT. The full variable domain, in which reference TRBV28 and TRBJ1-1 provide the parts outside the CDR3, is DVKVTQSSRYLVKRTGEKVFLECVQDMDHENMFWYRQDPGLGLRLIYFSYDVKMKEKGDIPEGYSVSREKKERFSLILESASTNQTSMYLCATAEVGANTEAFFGQGTRLTVV.

The rearrangement uses TRBV4-1 and TRBJ1-2; a weak D match, TRBD1 (5 bases). CDR1 and CDR2 from the germline V gene are MGHRA and YSYEKL. The CDR3 has 12 amino acids. V was trimmed by 4 bases and J by 7 bases, leaving 10 bases between them. DNA for the CDR3: TGCGCCAGCAGCCTCGGGGGATTTGGCTACACCTTC. Protein product: CASSLGGFGYTF.

The chain carries TRBV20-1 and TRBJ2-3; D not certain. The CDR3 spans 11 residues. Per germline, CDR1 DFQATT and CDR2 SNEGSKA (reference sequence). CDR3 residues: CSMRPTDTQYF. CDR3 nucleotide sequence: TGCTCTATGCGTCCCACAGATACGCAGTATTTT.

J is TRBJ2-7 and V is TRBV29-1; 7 bases line up with TRBD1. The germline gives CDR1 SQVTM, CDR2 ANQGSEA. The trim removed 0 bases at V and 5 bases at J, leaving 4 bases unmatched. This CDR3 has 13 amino acids. The CDR3 loop is CSVEDRGMHEQYF. The DNA of the CDR3 is TGCAGCGTTGAAGACAGGGGGATGCACGAGCAGTACTTC.

The gene calls are TRBV5-4 and TRBJ2-5, with 10 positions matching TRBD2. The V gene's germline CDR1 is SGHNT and CDR2 YYREEE (reference sequence). The V segment lost 9 bases and the J segment 3 bases; nucleotides outside the gene matches: 5. This CDR3 region has 13 residues. The CDR3 bases are TGTGCCACTTGGCTAGCGGGGGAAGAGACCCAGTACTTC. Translation: CATWLAGEETQYF.

The chain recombines TRBV28 with TRBJ1-2; tentative D call: TRBD1 (5 bases). The CDR3 is 14 residues long. Germline loops: CDR1 MDHEN, CDR2 SYDVKM. V dropped 2 bases and J dropped 3 bases, with 10 bases sitting between them. Written as DNA, the CDR3 is TGTGCCAGCAGTTTAGCACAGGTCGACTATGGCTACACCTTC. Its translation is CASSLAQVDYGYTF.

This chain uses TRBV19 with TRBJ1-2, with D hard to call. Per the germline V gene, CDR1 is LNHDA and CDR2 is SQIVND (reference sequence). The CDR3 has 14 amino acids. With 3 bases removed from V and 6 bases from J, the gap between germline ends came to 14 bases. The CDR3 protein is CASSIPERTHGYTF. In nucleotides, the CDR3 is TGTGCCAGTAGTATTCCAGAAAGGACTCATGGCTACACCTTC.

This chain connects TRBV19 to TRBJ1-2; maybe TRBD1 (6 bases). Looked up from germline, CDR1 is LNHDA and CDR2 is SQIVND (reference sequence). The CDR3 extends over 12 amino acids. With 7 bases removed from V and 9 bases from J, the gap between germline ends came to 15 bases. In DNA form, the CDR3 reads TGTGCCAGTACCCAGGGGACCGGGCGCTACACCTTC. The encoded protein is CASTQGTGRYTF.

The chain joins TRBV4-3 to TRBJ2-7; 9 positions match TRBD1. CDR3 length equals 15 residues. V trimming: 4 bases; J trimming: 3 bases; junction bases outside the gene matches: 7. CDR1 is LGHNA, CDR2 YSLEER, per germline. The CDR3 DNA reads as TGCGCCAGCAGCCCAGCGGGGACAGGGAACTACGAGCAGTACTTC. Translated: CASSPAGTGNYEQYF.

Remarks on this clone: Because the CDR3 is missing its conserved closing phenylalanine or tryptophan, this is likely a read error. Because the CDR3's place on the DNA is in doubt, the DNA is left out and the CDR3 is given as listed by TCRdb. The J gene is TRBJ1-4, the V gene TRBV28; the listed D gene, TRBD1, was not tested against the DNA. The CDR3 has 11 residues if both end residues are counted. Germline V gives CDR1 MDHEN, CDR2 SYDVKM. CDR3 in amino acids: CASIFSAQDVS.

The table lists this clone with a few counts. The V and J genes are TRBV6-6 and TRBJ1-6; no clear D gene. Germline lookup yields CDR1 MNHNY and CDR2 SVGAGI (reference sequence). Trimming cost V 4 bases and J 6 bases, with 7 bases left between them. CDR3 length equals 13 residues. The CDR3 is CASSSRLNSPLHF. CDR3 DNA sequence: TGTGCCAGCAGTTCCCGACTTAATTCACCCCTCCACTTT.

This chain connects TRBV9 to TRBJ2-7; TRBD1 aligns across 7 bases. The CDR3 has 15 amino acids. Looked up from germline, CDR1 is SGDLS and CDR2 is YYNGEE. With V trimmed by 4 bases and J by 2 bases, 9 bases remained unmatched. The DNA for the CDR3 is TGTGCCAGCAGCCCTTCCGGGACAGCCACCTACGAGCAGTACTTC. This gives the protein CASSPSGTATYEQYF. Drawing the rest from reference TRBV9 and TRBJ2-7, the complete variable domain is DSGVTQTPKHLITATGQRVTLRCSPRSGDLSVYWYQQSLDQGLQFLIQYYNGEERAKGNILERFSAQQFPDLHSELNLSSLELGDSALYFCASSPSGTATYEQYFGPGTRLTVT.

This clone was detected once. The junction departs from germline at one end; a sequencing error may be responsible. CDR3 nucleotides: TGTGCCAGCAGCGTAGACAGATCGAACACTGAAGCTTTCTTT. Amino acids: CASSVDRSNTEAFF. The V gene is TRBV11-3, the J gene TRBJ1-1, with D maybe TRBD1 (5 bases). Per the germline V gene, CDR1 is SGHNT and CDR2 is YENEEA. CDR3 length: 14 amino acids. Together with reference TRBV11-3 and TRBJ1-1, the CDR3 gives the full variable domain: EAGVVQSPRYKIIEKKQPVAFWCNPISGHNTLYWYLQNLGQGPELLIRYENEEAVDDSQLPKDRFSAERLKGVDSTLKIQPAELGDSAVYLCASSVDRSNTEAFFGQGTRLTVV.